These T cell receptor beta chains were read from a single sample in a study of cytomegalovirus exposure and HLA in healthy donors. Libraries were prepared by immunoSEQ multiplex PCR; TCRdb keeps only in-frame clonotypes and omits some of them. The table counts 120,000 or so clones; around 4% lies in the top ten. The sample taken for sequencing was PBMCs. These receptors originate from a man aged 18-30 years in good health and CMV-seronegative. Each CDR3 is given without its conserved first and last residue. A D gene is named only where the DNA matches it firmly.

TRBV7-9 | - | ASSLRETTNEKLF
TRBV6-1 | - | ASSVTGTGELF
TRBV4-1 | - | ASTAFQAGAGGNTIY
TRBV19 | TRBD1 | ASSIPGGGYGYT
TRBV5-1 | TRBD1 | ASSSSGTGANEQF
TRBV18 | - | ASSPLHDSYTEAF
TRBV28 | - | ASGPDINYGYT
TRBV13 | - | ASSLTLATQY
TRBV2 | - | ASSQTGELF
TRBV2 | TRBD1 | ASSENRGNEQF
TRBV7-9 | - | ASSLEGQGSYNEQF
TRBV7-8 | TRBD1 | ASSPGTGINEQY
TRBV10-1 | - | ASSEGWSGVRTDTQY
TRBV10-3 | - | AISKKQGTNTEAF
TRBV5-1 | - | ASSSTGSGANVLT
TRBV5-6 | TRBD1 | ASSPVPDRAYEQY
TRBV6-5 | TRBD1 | ASKAWTGAGNTIY
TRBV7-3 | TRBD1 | ASRYRGGTGELF
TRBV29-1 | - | SVRRAEAF
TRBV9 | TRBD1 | ASSVDGDRIYEQY
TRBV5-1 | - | ASSRISGFTGELF
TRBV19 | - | ASSIRAGTDTQY
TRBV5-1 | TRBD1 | ASSRDRGYNEQF
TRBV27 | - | ASSFDKYNEQF
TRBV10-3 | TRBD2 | AISATSGGTGELF
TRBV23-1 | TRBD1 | ASSGPRDSPNQPQH
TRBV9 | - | ASSVEESYGYT
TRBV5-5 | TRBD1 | ASSSLQGGTGELF
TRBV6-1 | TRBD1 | ASSPSGTGAYEQY
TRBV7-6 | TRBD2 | ASRGGLAELYNEQF
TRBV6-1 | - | ASSELSGARSVEQY
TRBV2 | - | ASIYGGRYNEQF
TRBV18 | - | ASSPTWQGNEKLF
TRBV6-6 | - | ASSSPSGGDTGELF
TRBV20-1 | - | SAIATDTQY
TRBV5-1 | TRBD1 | ASSLAAGGGEQY
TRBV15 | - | ATWGTGSSYNEQF
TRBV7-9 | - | ASSGGDVGYT
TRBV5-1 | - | ASRLTFEALLSYGYT
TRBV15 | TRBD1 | ATSRDLPGTGGNTIY
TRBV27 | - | ASSLLGSLGEQY
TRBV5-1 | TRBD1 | ASSFGQGANMGTEAF
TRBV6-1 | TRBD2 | ASDKTGGVDEQF
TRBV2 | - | ASSESGPPGEQY
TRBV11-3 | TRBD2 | ASSLDPVTSGLNTGELF
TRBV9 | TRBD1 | ASRGDSNYGYT
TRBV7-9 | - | ASRTTENYGYT
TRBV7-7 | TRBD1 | ASSPKGQGVQTQY
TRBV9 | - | ASSPGSGANVLT
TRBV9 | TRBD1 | ASSAGTGPSYEQY
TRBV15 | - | ATSREAGSGETQY